The T cell receptor beta chain described here comes from a study of T cell responses to AZD1222 COVID-19 vaccine. The study's findings and limits: Scientists sampled the repertoires only once the peak T cell response had passed. The donors showed a predominance of white British ancestry and of females, with possible underestimation of clonal diversity. Spike-specific TCR breadth and depth grew following two AZD1222 doses. Spike-wide vaccine-associated CD4 TCRs dominated at 160-218 and 743-854.

A single count supports this clone. The antigen remains unidentified. This CDR3 is built from 12 residues. Germline CDR1 and CDR2: SGHRS and YFSETQ. Trimming took 1 base from V and 7 from J, leaving 6 bases between them. Clones were read by immunoSEQ multiplex PCR, and TCRdb kept only the in-frame ones, dropping some. The sample carries 140,000 to 150,000 clones, approximately 89% recorded once. The sequenced sample was peripheral blood, obtained on day 0 of AZD1222 vaccination. This sequence was found in an adult in good health. J is TRBJ2-1 and V is TRBV5-1; no clear D gene. As DNA, the CDR3 is TGCGCCAGCAGCTTGTTAAGGAATGAGCAGTTCTTC. Protein sequence: CASSLLRNEQFF. Looking up the rest from reference TRBV5-1 and TRBJ2-1 gives the full variable domain: KAGVTQTPRYLIKTRGQQVTLSCSPISGHRSVSWYQQTPGQGLQFLFEYFSETQRNKGNFPGRFSGRQFSNSRSEMNVSTLELGDSALYLCASSLLRNEQFFGPGTRLTVL.